These 27 T cell receptor beta chains were all obtained from the same sample, sequenced in a study of blood T cell repertoires in COVID-19. Profiled with immunoSEQ multiplex PCR; TCRdb holds only in-frame clones, not every one. The table includes around 300,000 clones, more than 75% detected once. Sequenced input: peripheral blood. The receptors stem from a man aged 45-60 years with active or convalescent COVID-19.

This rearrangement joins TRBV9 to TRBJ2-5; D possibly corresponds to TRBD1 (6 bases). Germline CDR1 SGDLS, CDR2 YYNGEE. This CDR3 region has 14 residues. The V gene lost 0 bases and the J gene lost 3 bases, with 9 bases spanning the gap. CDR3 region: CASSVGGREETQYF. The CDR3 DNA follows: TGTGCCAGCAGCGTAGGGGGGCGGGAAGAGACCCAGTACTTC.

J is TRBJ1-6 and V is TRBV11-2; 11 bases are a match to TRBD1. Germline-derived CDR1 and CDR2 are SGHAT and FQNNGV. This CDR3 is built from 16 residues. V lost 1 base to trimming and J lost 10 bases; unmatched junction nucleotides: 6. Here the CDR3 reads CASSLGGTGGRSPLHF. The CDR3 nucleotides are TGTGCCAGCAGCTTAGGCGGGACAGGGGGAAGATCACCCCTCCACTTT. Full variable domain (outside the CDR3, taken from reference TRBV11-2 and TRBJ1-6): EAGVAQSPRYKIIEKRQSVAFWCNPISGHATLYWYQQILGQGPKLLIQFQNNGVVDDSQLPKDRFSAERLKGVDSTLKIQPAKLEDSAVYLCASSLGGTGGRSPLHFGNGTRLTVT.

This clone was seen only a few times. V gene TRBV27 combines with J gene TRBJ2-2; 10 bases fit TRBD2. The CDR3 is made up of 15 amino acids. Losses at the gene ends were 8 bases for V and 3 bases for J; bases not matched to a gene: 6. CDR1 and CDR2 (germline): MNHEY, SMNVEV (reference sequence). The CDR3 sequence: CASRSSGGYTGELFF. Written as DNA, the CDR3 is TGTGCCAGCCGATCTAGCGGGGGATACACCGGGGAGCTGTTTTTT.

This clone came up once. J is TRBJ2-7 and V is TRBV19; tentative D call: TRBD2 (6 bases). V was pared by 4 bases and J by 2 bases, with 9 bases between. The V gene's germline CDR1 is LNHDA and CDR2 SQIVND (reference sequence). The CDR3 is made up of 13 amino acids. This CDR3 is CASSRGDTYEQYF. The CDR3 region has the DNA TGTGCCAGTAGTAGGGGGGATACCTACGAGCAGTACTTC. Complete variable domain (other parts from reference TRBV19 and TRBJ2-7): DGGITQSPKYLFRKEGQNVTLSCEQNLNHDAMYWYRQDPGQGLRLIYYSQIVNDFQKGDIAEGYSVSREKKESFPLTVTSAQKNPTAFYLCASSRGDTYEQYFGPGTRLTVT.

The rearrangement links TRBV5-1 to TRBJ2-6; TRBD2 matches at 7 bases. CDR1 and CDR2 (germline): SGHRS, YFSETQ. The CDR3 sequence is 19 residues long. Trimming at V came to 4 bases and at J to 0 bases, leaving 13 bases not matched to a gene. The CDR3 loop reads CASSPTVAGVGSGANVLTF. The DNA for the CDR3 is TGCGCCAGCAGCCCCACCGTCGCGGGAGTCGGCTCTGGGGCCAACGTCCTGACTTTC.

The V call is TRBV28, the J call TRBJ1-2; 7 positions match TRBD1. Trimming took 6 bases from V and 10 from J; bases not matched to a gene: 11. The germline V gene encodes CDR1 MDHEN and CDR2 SYDVKM. This CDR3 is 13 amino acids long. The CDR3 DNA reads TGTGCCAGCAGACAGGGGCAGGGAGGCGCCTACACCTTC. It codes for CASRQGQGGAYTF.

The J gene is TRBJ1-5, the V gene TRBV19, with D unclear. V lost 0 bases to trimming and J lost 3 bases, with 6 bases between them. The CDR3 totals 14 residues. The germline V gene has CDR1 LNHDA and CDR2 SQIVND (reference sequence). The CDR3 loop reads CASSIDRYNQPQHF. The CDR3 region has the DNA TGTGCCAGTAGTATAGACCGTTACAATCAGCCCCAGCATTTT.

This clone was recorded a few times. The J gene is TRBJ1-3, the V gene TRBV5-1, with D possibly being TRBD1 (6 bases). Trimming removed 0 bases from V and 2 bases from J, with 9 bases in between. In germline, CDR1 is SGHRS, CDR2 YFSETQ. The CDR3 spans 15 residues. The CDR3 region is CASSLEGQPGNTIYF. The CDR3, as DNA: TGCGCCAGCAGCTTGGAGGGACAACCTGGAAACACCATATATTTT.

The rearrangement links TRBV28 to TRBJ1-1; tentative D call: TRBD1 (6 bases). Germline V gives CDR1 MDHEN, CDR2 SYDVKM. The CDR3 has 13 amino acids. V lost 4 bases and J lost 8, with 14 bases in between. The CDR3 protein is CASSSRQDPEAFF. The CDR3 nucleotides are TGTGCCAGCAGTTCACGACAGGATCCCGAAGCTTTCTTT.

This chain joins TRBV19 and TRBJ1-2; D may be TRBD1 (6 bases). Trimming took off 6 bases at V and 8 bases at J, with 19 bases between the two ends. CDR3 size: 14 residues. Germline V gene data show CDR1 as LNHDA and CDR2 as SQIVND (reference sequence). As DNA, the CDR3 is TGTGCCAGTAGCCGGGACAAGGGTGGGTACGGCTACACCTTC. Translating gives CASSRDKGGYGYTF.

This chain uses TRBV9 with TRBJ1-2, with a possible D match to TRBD1 (6 bases). The germline V gene has CDR1 SGDLS and CDR2 YYNGEE. This CDR3 spans 19 amino acids. Trimming cost V 3 bases and J 2 bases, with 26 bases left between them. The DNA of the CDR3 is TGTGCCAGCAGCGAGTCCCCTATCTCACAGGGTTCAGGGAACTATGGCTACACCTTC. It is translated as CASSESPISQGSGNYGYTF.

In this sample, this clone turned up once. This sequence joins TRBV24-1 and TRBJ2-3; TRBD1 matches 9 bases. After removal of 7 bases from V and 3 bases from J, the junction contained 7 bases not matched to a gene. CDR1 is KGHDR, CDR2 SFDVKD, per germline. The CDR3 covers 15 residues. CDR3 loop: CATSRTGDWTDTQYF. The CDR3 DNA reads TGTGCCACCAGCAGGACAGGGGACTGGACAGATACGCAGTATTTT.

This clone was detected only once. This rearrangement joins TRBV9 to TRBJ1-4, with D hard to call. Germline CDR1 and CDR2: SGDLS and YYNGEE. V lost 0 bases, J lost 3 bases, and 9 bases lay in between. This CDR3 has 15 amino acids. The CDR3 sequence: CASSVGGGSNEKLFF. The CDR3 region has the DNA TGTGCCAGCAGCGTAGGAGGAGGGTCTAATGAAAAACTGTTTTTT.

For the CDR3, the DNA is TGTGCCAGTACCACACAGGGGGCTGGAGATACGCAGTATTTT. It codes for CASTTQGAGDTQYF. This chain uses TRBV19 with TRBJ2-3; 9 nucleotides agree with TRBD1. The ends lost 7 bases at V and 5 bases at J; junction bases unmatched: 7. The CDR3 consists of 14 residues. Germline assignment: CDR1 LNHDA and CDR2 SQIVND (reference sequence).

V gene TRBV7-2 combines with J gene TRBJ2-1, with 10 bases that match TRBD2. CDR3 length: 18 amino acids. V lost 1 base to trimming and J lost 1 base; unmatched junction nucleotides: 7. Germline CDR1 is SGHTA and CDR2 is FQGNSA. The CDR3 sequence: CASSLGASGRRSYNEQFF. The CDR3 nucleotides read TGTGCCAGCAGCTTAGGGGCTAGCGGGAGACGGTCCTACAATGAGCAGTTCTTC.

The chain carries TRBV5-6 and TRBJ2-5, with 9 bases lining up with TRBD2. V was clipped by 3 bases and J by 5 bases; unmatched bases: 8. Germline CDR1 reads SGHDT; CDR2 reads YYEEEE. The CDR3 consists of 15 residues. The CDR3 bases are TGTGCCAGCAGCTCCGCGCGAACTAGCGGGGAGACCCAGTACTTC. Its protein product is CASSSARTSGETQYF.

The V call is TRBV27, the J call TRBJ2-7; D remains ambiguous. Germline V gene lookup returns CDR1 MNHEY and CDR2 SMNVEV (reference sequence). The CDR3 length is 13 residues. V was pared by 5 bases and J by 0 bases, with 8 bases between. CDR3 bases: TGTGCCAGCAGTCCCTCGAGCTCCTACGAGCAGTACTTC. This sequence encodes CASSPSSSYEQYF.

The V call is TRBV5-1, the J call TRBJ2-5, with 10 bases matching TRBD2. The CDR3 is made up of 17 amino acids. The germline V gene encodes CDR1 SGHRS and CDR2 YFSETQ. V dropped 0 bases and J dropped 5; count of bases not matched to a gene: 10. The CDR3 reads CASSLDVASGGEETQYF. CDR3 bases: TGCGCCAGCAGCTTGGATGTCGCTAGCGGGGGCGAGGAGACCCAGTACTTC.

The genes are TRBV15 and TRBJ1-5; a possible D gene is TRBD1 (6 bases). The CDR3 consists of 15 residues. Germline V gene sequence: CDR1 LNHNV, CDR2 YYDKDF (reference sequence). The V gene lost 2 bases and the J gene lost 6 bases, with 14 bases spanning the gap. Here the CDR3 reads CATSRSGGGGQPQHF. The CDR3 DNA sequence: TGTGCCACCAGCAGATCGGGGGGGGGCGGTCAGCCCCAGCATTTT.

This chain uses TRBV5-1 with TRBJ1-4, with 7 positions matching TRBD1. The junction had 6 bases not matched to a gene; V was cut back by 4 bases and J by 6 bases. Germline CDR1 is SGHRS and CDR2 is YFSETQ. CDR3 size: 14 residues. CDR3 sequence: CASSRQGRDEKLFF. In nucleotides, the CDR3 is TGCGCCAGCAGCCGACAGGGACGGGATGAAAAACTGTTTTTT.

This rearrangement joins TRBV11-2 to TRBJ1-6; 9 bases match TRBD1. In germline, CDR1 is SGHAT, CDR2 FQNNGV. V trimming: 4 bases; J trimming: 8 bases; junction bases outside the gene matches: 9. This CDR3 contains 16 residues. The CDR3 protein is CASSWGTGWFDSPLHF. CDR3 DNA sequence: TGTGCCAGCAGCTGGGGGACAGGGTGGTTCGATTCACCCCTCCACTTT.

To note about this clone: Other DNA sequences of this sample code for an identical CDR3. This chain joins TRBV2 and TRBJ1-6, with 9 positions matching TRBD1. The CDR3 is 16 amino acids. Germline trimming cut 3 bases from V and 6 bases from J; bases unmatched to any gene: 6. The germline gives CDR1 SNHLY, CDR2 FYNNEI. The DNA of the CDR3 is TGTGCCAGCAGTGAGTTTTGGGACAGGGCTAATTCACCCCTCCACTTT. Encoded protein: CASSEFWDRANSPLHF.

The chain employs TRBV5-5 and TRBJ1-2; TRBD1 matches at 7 bases. The V gene end was trimmed by 0 bases and the J gene end by 2 bases; junction bases not matched to a gene: 7. This CDR3 comprises 16 residues. CDR1 and CDR2 (germline): SGHKS, YYEKEE (reference sequence). The DNA for the CDR3 is TGTGCCAGCAGCTTGGAGGCAACAGGGGCCAACTATGGCTACACCTTC. This translates into CASSLEATGANYGYTF.

This clone came up once. The rearrangement joins TRBV30 to TRBJ1-3; 7 nucleotides line up with TRBD1. The CDR3 runs to 17 residues. The trim removed 3 bases at V and 3 bases at J, leaving 14 bases unmatched. The germline V gene encodes CDR1 GTSNPN and CDR2 SVGIG (reference sequence). The CDR3 nucleotides read TGTGCCTGGAGCCCAGAGATCGGCAGGGGGATTGGAAACACCATATATTTT. Its protein is CAWSPEIGRGIGNTIYF.

The chain joins TRBV28 to TRBJ1-4; D possibly corresponds to TRBD1 (5 bases). The length of the CDR3 is 15 residues. The germline V gene encodes CDR1 MDHEN and CDR2 SYDVKM. Trimming cost V 2 bases and J 3 bases, with 10 bases left between them. Written as DNA, the CDR3 is TGTGCCAGCAGTTTACGGAAGGGGTCTAATGAAAAACTGTTTTTT. It specifies CASSLRKGSNEKLFF.

The V and J genes are TRBV11-2 and TRBJ2-2; 9 positions agree with TRBD2. The length of the CDR3 is 17 residues. V shed 1 base, J shed 11 bases, and the junction held 14 bases outside the gene matches. The germline CDR1 and CDR2 sequences are SGHAT and FQNNGV. CDR3 in DNA: TGTGCCAGCAGCTTAGGGCGCGGTAGCGGGAGAATCGGTGAGCTGTTTTTT. This sequence encodes CASSLGRGSGRIGELFF.

This chain links TRBV6-6 with TRBJ1-2, with 7 bases lining up with TRBD1. With V trimmed by 6 bases and J by 3 bases, 1 base remained unmatched. CDR1 MNHNY and CDR2 SVGAGI come from the germline V gene (reference sequence). The length of the CDR3 is 12 residues. The CDR3 protein is CASSQGDYGYTF. The CDR3 region has the DNA TGTGCCAGCAGCCAGGGGGACTATGGCTACACCTTC.